This T cell receptor beta chain came from a study of T-cell reconstitution after alpha-beta-depleted transplantation in children. Molecular barcoding with unique molecular identifiers was used for the TCRbeta library. MiXCR was run by TCRdb on the PCR reads, yielding one entry per CDR3 protein. The sample consists of around 600,000 distinct CDR3 sequences, roughly 10% of them appearing once. This CDR3 has 15 residues. The V and J ends lost 3 bases and 0 bases respectively, with 12 bases between them. This TCR was sampled from a human donor who donated a stem cell graft to a child with acute myeloid leukemia. This specimen consisted of PBMCs from the stem cell graft donor, obtained from the stem cell graft. The chain combines TRBV12-3 or TRBV12-4 with TRBJ2-7; weak D call: TRBD2 (5 bases). CDR3 bases: TGTGCCAGCAGTTTGCCGGGGAGTCCCTCCTACGAGCAGTACTTC. This gives the protein CASSLPGSPSYEQYF.